What follows are 27 T cell receptor beta chains derived from one specimen sequenced in a study of glioma-infiltrating T cells. Amplification of TCR alpha and beta CDR3 regions from RNA used iRepertoire nested multiplex PCR. TCRdb reprocessed the multiplex PCR reads with MiXCR, giving one entry per CDR3 protein. The repertoire holds tens of thousands of distinct CDR3 sequences, with about 23% as singletons. What was sequenced was glioma tissue, nonneoplastic brain tissue, or PBMCs (not recorded which). The receptor source for this set is a human donor with low-grade glioma or glioblastoma, undergoing nonglioma brain surgery, or in good health (not recorded which).

On this clonotype itself: The junction departs from the called germline gene at one end, perhaps through a read error. This chain links TRBV5-5 with TRBJ1-5; no firm D call. Germline V lookup: CDR1 SGHKS, CDR2 YYEKEE (reference sequence). The CDR3 length is 13 residues. This CDR3 is CASSLQQDQPRHF. Written as DNA, the CDR3 is TGTGCCAGCAGCTTGCAGCAGGATCAGCCCCGGCATTTT.

In its sample, this clonotype was seen many times. The V and J genes are TRBV18 and TRBJ2-7, with 7 bases identical to TRBD2. J lost 3 bases, V lost 6 bases, and 5 bases had no gene match. Looked up from germline, CDR1 is KGHSH and CDR2 is LQKENI. The CDR3 sequence is 13 residues long. The CDR3 spells CASSEGGDYEQYF. The CDR3 DNA sequence: TGTGCCAGCTCGGAGGGAGGGGACTACGAGCAGTACTTC.

For this clonotype: A much larger clone differs from this one at a single base, so this may be a read error. This sequence joins TRBV7-9 and TRBJ1-2; 8 nucleotides agree with TRBD1. V was clipped by 5 bases and J by 7 bases; unmatched bases: 15. This CDR3 is built from 16 residues. The germline V gene encodes CDR1 SEHNR and CDR2 FQNEAQ (reference sequence). The CDR3 loop reads CASSLGSGQGLGGYTF. CDR3 bases: TGTGCCAGCAGCCTCGGTAGTGGACAGGGATTGGGTGGCTACACCTTC.

The table lists this clonotype with many counts. This rearrangement joins TRBV18 to TRBJ2-7; 13 bases fit TRBD2. CDR3 size: 16 residues. Germline CDR1 and CDR2: KGHSH and LQKENI. With V trimmed by 6 bases and J by 2 bases, 7 bases remained unmatched. The CDR3 DNA follows: TGTGCCAGCTCCCAAACAACTAGCGGGGGGGCCTACGAGCAGTACTTC. It specifies CASSQTTSGGAYEQYF.

This clonotype was found a few times. This rearrangement joins TRBV2 to TRBJ2-3, with 10 bases that match TRBD2. The CDR3 extends over 15 amino acids. CDR1 is SNHLY and CDR2 is FYNNEI in the germline V gene. Trimming took 5 bases from V and 3 from J; bases not matched to a gene: 5. The CDR3 coding sequence is TGTGCCAGCAGTCTTCTAGCGGGAGTGACAGATACGCAGTATTTT. It is translated as CASSLLAGVTDTQYF.

This clonotype was detected ten times or more. The chain couples TRBV19 to TRBJ1-2; D not resolved. CDR3 size: 13 residues. CDR1 and CDR2 from the germline V gene are LNHDA and SQIVND (reference sequence). V was shortened by 2 bases and J by 5 bases, with 9 bases between the two germline ends. The CDR3 DNA sequence: TGTGCCAGTAGTATATTGACGGAGTATGGCTACACCTTC. Its protein is CASSILTEYGYTF.

The V and J genes are TRBV12-3 or TRBV12-4 and TRBJ1-5; D gene ambiguous. CDR3 length: 14 residues. V was clipped by 6 bases and J by 2 bases, with 11 bases between them. CDR3 residues: CASRAGAGNQPQHF. The CDR3 DNA reads TGTGCCAGCAGGGCAGGAGCTGGCAATCAGCCCCAGCATTTT.

J is TRBJ2-5 and V is TRBV12-3 or TRBV12-4; D might be TRBD1 (6 bases). V was cut by 7 bases and J by 5 bases, with 20 bases left in between. This CDR3 is built from 15 residues. CDR3 nucleotide sequence: TGTGCCAGCACTCCGGGACAAACGGGCAGGGAGACCCAGTACTTC. Translated, it gives CASTPGQTGRETQYF.

There are a few counts of this clonotype. The chain couples TRBV2 to TRBJ2-4; 7 bases are shared with TRBD1. The CDR3 consists of 13 residues. Losses at the gene ends were 5 bases for V and 7 bases for J; bases not matched to a gene: 5. Germline CDR1 and CDR2: SNHLY and FYNNEI. This CDR3 reads CASSSGTENIQYF. The CDR3 nucleotides are TGTGCCAGCAGTTCCGGGACAGAGAACATTCAGTACTTC.

This clonotype was observed at least ten times. The rearrangement joins TRBV20-1 to TRBJ2-1; D may correspond to TRBD1 or TRBD2 (5 bases each). There are 15 residues in the CDR3. The germline V gene has CDR1 DFQATT and CDR2 SNEGSKA (reference sequence). The V end lost 3 bases, the J end lost 4 bases, and 16 bases lay between the germline ends. The CDR3 region has the DNA TGCAGTGCTAGTGGGGGTAGGGGCACTTACAATGAGCAGTTCTTC. Its translation: CSASGGRGTYNEQFF.

A word on this clonotype: Being one base from a much bigger clone, this may be a read error. The J gene is TRBJ2-1, the V gene TRBV2; tentative D call: TRBD1 (5 bases). The length of the CDR3 is 14 residues. The germline V gene has CDR1 SNHLY and CDR2 FYNNEI. Trimming took off 10 bases at V and 10 bases at J, with 23 bases between the two ends. Here the CDR3 reads CATETVLSSYEQFF. For the CDR3, the DNA is TGTGCCACCGAGACAGTACTCAGCTCCTACGAGCAGTTCTTC.

This chain joins TRBV6-2 or TRBV6-3 and TRBJ2-7, with 15 bases matching TRBD2. This CDR3 has 16 residues. The V and J ends lost 5 bases and 6 bases, in that order; junction bases with no gene match: 8. The germline CDR1 and CDR2 sequences are MNHEY and SVGEGT. CDR3 residues: CASSRTSGGAQLEQYF. Here the CDR3 DNA reads TGTGCCAGCAGTAGGACTAGCGGGGGGGCCCAGCTCGAGCAGTACTTC.

This clonotype was found many times. This chain uses TRBV6-1 with TRBJ2-7, with 7 bases matching TRBD2. The CDR3 runs to 16 residues. Germline lookup yields CDR1 MNHNS and CDR2 SASEGT. V was pared by 4 bases and J by 4 bases, with 13 bases of the junction left unmatched. CDR3 sequence reads: CASSVAIWGLPYEQYF. The CDR3 region has the DNA TGTGCCAGCAGTGTGGCTATATGGGGACTACCTTACGAGCAGTACTTC.

This clonotype occurred many times. The chain recombines TRBV5-6 with TRBJ2-1, with 7 bases that match TRBD2. CDR1 SGHDT and CDR2 YYEEEE come from the germline V gene. V lost 8 bases and J lost 0; bases outside the gene matches: 20. The CDR3 spans 19 residues. The CDR3 protein is CASFHRLAGTRSSYNEQFF. The CDR3 DNA sequence: TGTGCCAGTTTCCATCGACTAGCAGGGACCCGGAGCTCCTACAATGAGCAGTTCTTC.

A word on this clonotype: A much larger clone lies one base from this, so it may be a read error. The chain uses TRBV10-2 and TRBJ1-1; D possibly corresponds to TRBD1 (5 bases). V was cut by 0 bases and J by 1 base, with 9 bases left in between. The CDR3 is made up of 15 amino acids. Germline CDR1 WSHSY, CDR2 SAAADI. CDR3: CASSESAQENTEAFF. The DNA of the CDR3 is TGCGCCAGCAGTGAGTCCGCACAGGAGAACACTGAAGCTTTCTTT.

As concerns this clonotype: This may be a read error, as it is one base from a much larger clone. The rearrangement links TRBV5-5 to TRBJ1-5; D remains ambiguous. V was cut by 6 bases and J by 0 bases, with 7 bases left in between. CDR3 length equals 13 residues. The germline CDR1 and CDR2 sequences are SGHKS and YYEKEE (reference sequence). The chain's CDR3 is CASIFGSNQPQHF. Written as DNA, the CDR3 is TGTGCCAGCATCTTCGGTAGCAATCAGCCCCAGCATTTT.

This clonotype came up once. A much larger clonotype is one base distant, so this may be a read error. The CDR3 DNA sequence: TGTGCCAGCAGCTCGACTAGCGGGGGCAAAGATACGCAGTATTTT. It yields the protein CASSSTSGGKDTQYF. The chain has TRBV7-6 and TRBJ2-3; the match to TRBD2 covers 12 bases. With 4 bases clipped from V and 5 bases from J, the junction kept 4 bases outside the gene matches. Germline V gene data show CDR1 as SGHVS and CDR2 as FNYEAQ. The CDR3 loop spans 15 amino acids.

This chain uses TRBV29-1 with TRBJ1-1, with D perhaps matching TRBD1 (6 bases). Per the germline V gene, CDR1 is SQVTM and CDR2 is ANQGSEA. The CDR3 sequence is 16 residues long. Deletions cut 4 bases from V and 1 base from J, with 19 bases between. CDR3 region: CSVVRWGDNRNTEAFF. The CDR3 DNA reads as TGCAGCGTTGTGAGATGGGGGGACAATCGGAACACTGAAGCTTTCTTT.

This chain joins TRBV7-9 and TRBJ1-1; 10 bases are a match to TRBD1. V was clipped by 8 bases and J by 6 bases; unmatched bases: 6. The CDR3 has 13 residues. Germline CDR1 is SEHNR and CDR2 is FQNEAQ (reference sequence). The CDR3 here is CASFDRGRAEAFF. DNA of the CDR3: TGTGCCAGCTTCGACAGGGGGCGGGCTGAAGCTTTCTTT.

As to this clonotype: One junction end does not reproduce the germline sequence, and a read error may be involved. CDR3 region: CARSLTGLAAPSTEQFF. CDR3 DNA sequence: TGTGCCCGCAGTCTCACGGGACTCGCGGCTCCGTCCACTGAGCAGTTCTTC. The V gene is TRBV27, the J gene TRBJ2-1; TRBD2 is a possible D gene (6 bases). CDR1 and CDR2 from the germline V gene are MNHEY and SMNVEV (reference sequence). CDR3 length: 17 amino acids.

This clonotype came up once. A much larger clone sits a single nucleotide away, making a read error possible. The J gene is TRBJ1-4, the V gene TRBV4-1, with no clear D. CDR1 and CDR2 from the germline V gene are MGHRA and YSYEKL. The CDR3 sequence is 14 residues long. The CDR3 here is CARSQEAREEKLFF. CDR3 nucleotides: TGCGCCAGGAGCCAAGAGGCCAGAGAGGAAAAACTGTTTTTT.

This chain links TRBV4-2 with TRBJ2-1, with 14 positions matching TRBD2. Trimming cost V 3 bases and J 8 bases; bases outside gene matches: 9. Germline-derived CDR1 and CDR2 are LGHNA and YNFKEQ. This CDR3 region has 17 residues. CDR3 bases: TGTGCCAGCAGCCAGAGACTAGCGGGGGGGCTTTACGATGAGCAGTTCTTC. Protein: CASSQRLAGGLYDEQFF.

This clonotype appeared a single time. A single base separates this from a much larger clone, so it may be a read error. V gene TRBV29-1 combines with J gene TRBJ2-3, with 14 bases identical to TRBD2. V gave up 1 base and J gave up 3 bases; unmatched junction bases: 3. Germline V CDR1 and CDR2: SQVTM, ANQGSEA. CDR3 length: 16 residues. The CDR3 sequence: CSVEARTSGRTDTQYF. The CDR3 DNA is TGCAGCGTTGAAGCTCGGACTAGCGGGAGGACAGATACGCAGTATTTT.

The genes are TRBV19 and TRBJ1-1, with D perhaps matching TRBD1 (6 bases). The V gene lost 4 bases and the J gene lost 10 bases, with 16 bases spanning the gap. CDR1 and CDR2 from the germline V gene are LNHDA and SQIVND (reference sequence). There are 13 residues in the CDR3. For the CDR3, the DNA is TGTGCCAGTAGTAGAAAAGGGACACTGGGAGCTTTCTTT. It encodes CASSRKGTLGAFF.

This clonotype was detected once. V usage is TRBV29-1 and J usage is TRBJ1-5; D may be TRBD1 (6 bases). The CDR3 has 12 amino acids. Trimming cost V 4 bases and J 9 bases, with 13 bases left between them. The germline CDR1 and CDR2 sequences are SQVTM and ANQGSEA. The CDR3 region is CSVGQVGGPQHF. In DNA, the CDR3 is TGCAGCGTTGGACAGGTCGGGGGGCCCCAGCATTTT.

This clonotype has a count of ten or more. The chain is built from TRBV20-1 and TRBJ2-1, with TRBD1 as a possible D gene (6 bases). Trimming removed 0 bases at V and 0 bases at J, with 15 bases between. This CDR3 spans 17 amino acids. CDR1 is DFQATT, CDR2 SNEGSKA, per germline (reference sequence). The DNA of the CDR3 is TGCAGTGCTAGAGATACCCGGACAGCCTACTCCTACAATGAGCAGTTCTTC. Residues: CSARDTRTAYSYNEQFF.

This clonotype was counted at least ten times. The chain joins TRBV5-4 to TRBJ2-1; 7 bases line up with TRBD1. The CDR3 covers 16 residues. Unmatched junction bases numbered 10, after V lost 0 bases and J lost 7 bases. Germline CDR1 and CDR2: SGHNT and YYREEE (reference sequence). The CDR3 nucleotides read TGTGCCAGCAGCTTGGAATCAGGGGGACGGAGGAATGAGCAGTTCTTC. Its protein is CASSLESGGRRNEQFF.